Given below is one T cell receptor (beta chain) in context. These data come from a study of blood T cell repertoires in COVID-19. Study background: Collection of acute and convalescent COVID-19 samples took place in the United States, Italy and Spain. The analysed material was cDNA or gDNA that came from T cells, B-cell-depleted T cells, or PBMCs.

Under the authors' procedure: Reference gene primer amplification gave nucleated cell count estimates. Clones were read by immunoSEQ multiplex PCR, and TCRdb kept only the in-frame ones, dropping some. The DNA was the basis for D and trimming; V, J and clone size are from that table. The sample includes around 50,000 clones, 75% to 85% of them seen just once. This CDR3 spans 16 amino acids. Per germline, CDR1 LGHDT and CDR2 YNNKEL (reference sequence). Trimming left V 5 bases short and J 4 bases short, with 20 bases between. The receptor was derived from a man aged 35 to 55 with acute or convalescent COVID-19. J is TRBJ1-2 and V is TRBV3-1 (or the pseudogene TRBV3-2); D may be TRBD1 (5 bases). The sequenced material came from peripheral blood. The CDR3 sequence: CASSSHSSQGVYGYTF. Written as DNA, the CDR3 is TGTGCCAGCAGCTCGCATTCATCTCAGGGCGTCTATGGCTACACCTTC.